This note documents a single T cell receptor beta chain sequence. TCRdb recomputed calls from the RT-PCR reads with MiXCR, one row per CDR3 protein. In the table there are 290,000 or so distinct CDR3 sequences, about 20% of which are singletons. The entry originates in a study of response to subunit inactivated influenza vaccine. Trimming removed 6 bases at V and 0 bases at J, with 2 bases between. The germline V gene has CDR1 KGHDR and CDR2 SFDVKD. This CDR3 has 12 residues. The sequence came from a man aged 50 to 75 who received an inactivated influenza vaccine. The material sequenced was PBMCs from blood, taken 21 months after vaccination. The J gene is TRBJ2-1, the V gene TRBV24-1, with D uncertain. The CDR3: CATSLSYNEQFF. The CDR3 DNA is TGTGCCACCAGTCTCTCCTACAATGAGCAGTTCTTC.